Below are 17 T cell receptor beta chains sequenced from a single sample in a study of radiation and T cells in renal cell carcinoma. Time point in this sample: blood 4 weeks post-SBRT, at nephrectomy. Treatment of the sample: 15 Gy SBRT to primary tumor, nephrectomy 4 weeks later. TCRdb's table, derived via immunoSEQ multiplex PCR, lists solely in-frame clones and lacks some. Of tens of thousands of clones listed, approximately 84% were seen once; the top ten hold approximately 30%. The sample consisted of blood, taken from a patient whose treatment included radiotherapy and nephrectomy. These receptors came from a man in his sixties with renal cell carcinoma.

J is TRBJ1-1 and V is TRBV16; D possibly corresponds to TRBD1 (6 bases). Germline V CDR1 and CDR2: KGHSY, FQNENV. The CDR3 sequence is 15 residues long. The V and J ends lost 3 bases and 6 bases respectively, with 17 bases between them. CDR3 loop: CASSHRSGGGPEAFF. DNA of the CDR3: TGTGCCAGCAGCCACCGGTCGGGAGGGGGGCCTGAAGCTTTCTTT. The whole variable domain, filled in from reference TRBV16 and TRBJ1-1, reads GEEVAQTPKHLVRGEGQKAKLYCAPIKGHSYVFWYQQVLKNEFKFLISFQNENVFDETGMPKERFSAKCLPNSPCSLEIQATKLEDSAVYFCASSHRSGGGPEAFFGQGTRLTVV.

V gene TRBV6-5 combines with J gene TRBJ2-7, with TRBD2 as a possible D gene (6 bases). Trimming left V 2 bases short and J 4 bases short, with 9 bases between. The CDR3 contains 13 residues. Germline CDR1 MNHEY, CDR2 SVGAGI. CDR3 DNA: TGTGCCAGCAGTTACGGCGCGGGGTACGAGCAGTACTTC. Amino acid sequence: CASSYGAGYEQYF.

The rearrangement joins TRBV5-6 to TRBJ2-1; D is uncertain. Germline-derived CDR1 and CDR2 are SGHDT and YYEEEE. Between the trimmed V and J ends, which lost 0 bases and 8 bases, there was a span of 12 bases. The CDR3 covers 14 residues. Here the CDR3 DNA reads TGTGCCAGCAGCTTGGTAGGACCAACCCATGAGCAGTTCTTC. It encodes CASSLVGPTHEQFF. Combining the CDR3 with reference TRBV5-6 and TRBJ2-1 gives the whole variable domain DAGVTQSPTHLIKTRGQQVTLRCSPKSGHDTVSWYQQALGQGPQFIFQYYEEEERQRGNFPDRFSGHQFPNYSSELNVNALLLGDSALYLCASSLVGPTHEQFFGPGTRLTVL.

The gene calls are TRBV5-4 and TRBJ2-2, with D perhaps matching TRBD2 (6 bases). Germline CDR1 is SGHNT and CDR2 is YYREEE (reference sequence). This CDR3 is 15 amino acids long. V lost 1 base and J lost 5, with 12 bases in between. This chain's CDR3 is CASSLKVGGTGELFF. CDR3 nucleotide sequence: TGTGCCAGCAGCTTGAAGGTCGGGGGAACCGGGGAGCTGTTTTTT.

The chain combines TRBV5-1 with TRBJ2-2; 10 positions match TRBD2. Germline CDR1 reads SGHRS; CDR2 reads YFSETQ. The CDR3 length is 16 residues. The V and J ends lost 1 base and 6 bases, in that order; junction bases with no gene match: 6. CDR3 nucleotide sequence: TGCGCCAGCAGCTTGAGGGTAGCGGGAGGAGCCGGGGAGCTGTTTTTT. It yields the protein CASSLRVAGGAGELFF.

The chain links TRBV6-5 to TRBJ1-5, with unresolved D. Germline assignment: CDR1 MNHEY and CDR2 SVGAGI. The V end was cut by 4 bases, the J end by 4 bases, with 14 bases between. The CDR3 has 15 amino acids. The CDR3 DNA follows: TGTGCCAGCAGTTTGAGTCAGTTAACTAATCAGCCCCAGCATTTT. This gives the protein CASSLSQLTNQPQHF.

The V and J genes are TRBV6-6 and TRBJ2-5, with D possibly TRBD1 on 6 matching bases. Trimming pared 7 bases from V and 5 bases from J, leaving 14 bases between. Germline V gene data show CDR1 as MNHNY and CDR2 as SVGAGI (reference sequence). The CDR3 has 13 residues. For the CDR3, the DNA is TGTGCCAGCACGGACAGTAGGCCGGAGACCCAGTACTTC. Translating gives CASTDSRPETQYF.

This clone was found a few times. V is TRBV11-2 and J is TRBJ1-1; D remains unclear. Germline V gene sequence: CDR1 SGHAT, CDR2 FQNNGV. V gave up 0 bases and J gave up 4 bases, with 12 bases separating them. This CDR3 has 15 amino acids. CDR3 amino acids: CASSLDPRGFTEAFF. CDR3 coding DNA: TGTGCCAGCAGCTTAGATCCCCGGGGATTCACTGAAGCTTTCTTT.

The rearrangement links TRBV7-9 to TRBJ1-1; D is ambiguous. This CDR3 contains 15 residues. Trimming stripped 5 bases from V and 4 bases from J, with 17 bases between. Looked up from germline, CDR1 is SEHNR and CDR2 is FQNEAQ (reference sequence). Written as DNA, the CDR3 is TGTGCCAGCAGCCCCCGAAGGTGGAGTGGCACTGAAGCTTTCTTT. Encoded protein: CASSPRRWSGTEAFF. Using reference TRBV7-9 and TRBJ1-1 for the parts outside the CDR3, the full variable domain is DTGVSQNPRHKITKRGQNVTFRCDPISEHNRLYWYRQTLGQGPEFLTYFQNEAQLEKSRLLSDRFSAERPKGSFSTLEIQRTEQGDSAMYLCASSPRRWSGTEAFFGQGTRLTVV.

This clone occurred a few times. The chain has TRBV18 and TRBJ1-1, with D hard to call. Germline CDR1 reads KGHSH; CDR2 reads LQKENI. The CDR3 has 14 amino acids. V shed 3 bases and J shed 7 bases, with 15 bases lying between them. DNA for the CDR3: TGTGCCAGCTCACCCCTGGGGAGGGAGAGTGAAGCTTTCTTT. It translates to CASSPLGRESEAFF.

The sample holds one count of this clone. This rearrangement joins TRBV6-5 to TRBJ1-1; D not certain. The CDR3 has 13 amino acids. V gave up 2 bases and J gave up 3 bases, with 7 bases separating them. Germline CDR1 reads MNHEY; CDR2 reads SVGAGI. The CDR3 nucleotides are TGTGCCAGCAGTTACGGACGGTACACTGAAGCTTTCTTT. Its protein product is CASSYGRYTEAFF.

A few counts support this clone. The rearrangement uses TRBV7-2 and TRBJ2-2, with D unresolved. Trimming stripped 3 bases from V and 0 bases from J, with 14 bases between. This CDR3 is 17 amino acids long. Germline CDR1 and CDR2: SGHTA and FQGNSA. CDR3 DNA sequence: TGTGCCAGCAGCTTCTCTACCCTATTCGCGAACACCGGGGAGCTGTTTTTT. This gives the protein CASSFSTLFANTGELFF.

This clone was picked up a small number of times. The CDR3 nucleotides read TGTGCCATCAGTGGCGGATCCGCAGCGAGCTCCTACAATGAGCAGTTCTTC. Residues: CAISGGSAASSYNEQFF. The V and J genes are TRBV10-3 and TRBJ2-1; no clear D gene. Germline CDR1 and CDR2: ENHRY and SYGVKD. V was shortened by 4 bases and J by 0 bases, with 16 bases between the two germline ends. The CDR3 length is 17 residues.

The rearrangement uses TRBV7-8 and TRBJ2-7; no firm D call. Germline assignment: CDR1 SGHVS and CDR2 FQNEAQ. The germline V and J ends were trimmed by 7 bases and 4 bases, with 17 bases remaining between them. The length of the CDR3 is 14 residues. The CDR3 bases are TGTGCCAGCACCCTTGGACCTTCCCGGTACGAGCAGTACTTC. Translation: CASTLGPSRYEQYF.

V and J are TRBV11-3 and TRBJ1-1, with D unresolved. The V end was cut by 2 bases, the J end by 5 bases, with 9 bases between. This CDR3 comprises 13 residues. CDR1 is SGHNT and CDR2 is YENEEA in the germline V gene. CDR3 coding DNA: TGTGCCAGCAGCTTATCAAAAAGGACTGAAGCTTTCTTT. It yields the protein CASSLSKRTEAFF.

The V and J genes are TRBV18 and TRBJ1-2, with 9 bases aligning to TRBD1. From germline, CDR1 is KGHSH and CDR2 LQKENI. V was clipped by 0 bases and J by 5 bases; unmatched bases: 1. The CDR3 has 14 amino acids. CDR3 amino acids: CASSPPGQGYGYTF. As DNA, the CDR3 is TGTGCCAGCTCACCACCGGGACAGGGATATGGCTACACCTTC.

The V call is TRBV2, the J call TRBJ1-2, with D unclear. Germline V lookup: CDR1 SNHLY, CDR2 FYNNEI. Between the trimmed V and J ends, which lost 3 bases and 5 bases, there was a span of 10 bases. The length of the CDR3 is 13 residues. The CDR3 here is CASSDGRIYGYTF. CDR3 nucleotide sequence: TGTGCCAGCAGTGACGGACGGATATATGGCTACACCTTC.